Listed below are T cell receptor beta chains from one sample, sequenced in a study of post-analysis software for immune sequencing data. TCRdb passed the PCR reads through MiXCR, listing each CDR3 protein once. The table lists hundreds of thousands of distinct CDR3 sequences, less than 35% of them singletons, with roughly 0.53% in the top ten. Sequences were obtained from blood. The receptor set was obtained from a girl aged 5 to 17 with multiple sclerosis. Both conserved end residues are trimmed from each CDR3. The order of the fields is J gene, V gene, CDR3 protein.

TRBJ2-5 | TRBV20-1 | SASPSAQETQY
TRBJ1-2 | TRBV9 | TSSAIWTGVGGYT
TRBJ2-5 | TRBV29-1 | SVDPGQGAGETQY
TRBJ1-5 | TRBV19 | ASSIATGVSNQPQH
TRBJ2-5 | TRBV5-1 | ASTPRAGGPFFETQY
TRBJ2-1 | TRBV27 | ASSSRGGGHYEQF
TRBJ1-1 | TRBV4-1 | ASSQAFSTVFEAF
TRBJ2-1 | TRBV7-9 | ASSRGAGFHNEQF
TRBJ2-1 | TRBV3-1 | ASSQVGTSGSGEQF
TRBJ1-1 | TRBV6-1 | ASSDLGWRSTEAF
TRBJ2-7 | TRBV6-6 | ASSCSELYEQY
TRBJ2-4 | TRBV7-9 | ASSPGRGRDIQY
TRBJ2-2 | TRBV20-1 | SARPRDGRSGELF
TRBJ2-7 | TRBV4-3 | ASSQGVLAGGGTYEQY
TRBJ2-1 | TRBV20-1 | SASGTEQF
TRBJ2-5 | TRBV6-2/TRBV6-3 | ASSYSTGWKYQETQY
TRBJ2-2 | TRBV7-2 | ASSPFSAANTGELF
TRBJ2-7 | TRBV20-1 | SAKGGELLYEQY
TRBJ2-6 | TRBV5-1 | ASSSGQGFAGANVLT
TRBJ2-3 | TRBV7-2 | ASSLSRSPDTQY
TRBJ2-7 | TRBV27 | ASSPPRGGREYEQY
TRBJ1-2 | TRBV10-3 | AISDQNKDRGYGYT
TRBJ2-3 | TRBV4-1 | ASSQELAGVGTDTQY
TRBJ1-5 | TRBV7-2 | ASSLQGAGQPQH
TRBJ2-2 | TRBV7-9 | ASSLARGIVGELF
TRBJ1-6 | TRBV7-2 | ASSLMWWSPLH
TRBJ2-5 | TRBV7-2 | ASSLGAGSQETQY
TRBJ2-3 | TRBV6-2/TRBV6-3 | ASSGPMGGGPDTQY
TRBJ1-1 | TRBV5-1 | ASSVAGTDTEAF
TRBJ2-7 | TRBV6-5 | ASSGPRVEQY
TRBJ2-6 | TRBV5-1 | ASSLTGSGANVLT
TRBJ2-3 | TRBV4-1 | ASSQEKARRTDTQY
TRBJ1-1 | TRBV20-1 | SARDERETGTEAF
TRBJ2-3 | TRBV7-2 | ASSLARLGTDTQY
TRBJ2-5 | TRBV29-1 | SVDDRGHETQY
TRBJ2-3 | TRBV5-1 | ASSLAATRTDTLY
TRBJ1-5 | TRBV7-2 | ASSSPGLTPQH
TRBJ1-1 | TRBV11-2 | ASSLPPTGSDTEAF
TRBJ2-5 | TRBV24-1 | ATSDRTGEQETQY
TRBJ2-3 | TRBV12-3/TRBV12-4 | ASSSGLVSPDTQY
TRBJ2-7 | TRBV5-1 | ASSLAPTGHISYEQY
TRBJ2-5 | TRBV20-1 | SARWDRQETQY
TRBJ2-3 | TRBV20-1 | SARDLRGTSTDTQY
TRBJ2-7 | TRBV7-2 | ASSSARTGGYEQY
TRBJ1-6 | TRBV29-1 | SVRSGGSNSPLH
TRBJ2-1 | TRBV10-3 | AISEPWEQSYNEQF
TRBJ2-5 | TRBV20-1 | SARREASWETQY
TRBJ2-1 | TRBV5-1 | ASSTQDSYNEQF
TRBJ2-2 | TRBV4-3 | ASSQDWRELDTGELF
TRBJ1-2 | TRBV5-1 | ASSLVDRDGYT
TRBJ2-7 | TRBV18 | ASSPPTTATYEQY
TRBJ1-4 | TRBV5-1 | ASSLERQGYRNEKLF